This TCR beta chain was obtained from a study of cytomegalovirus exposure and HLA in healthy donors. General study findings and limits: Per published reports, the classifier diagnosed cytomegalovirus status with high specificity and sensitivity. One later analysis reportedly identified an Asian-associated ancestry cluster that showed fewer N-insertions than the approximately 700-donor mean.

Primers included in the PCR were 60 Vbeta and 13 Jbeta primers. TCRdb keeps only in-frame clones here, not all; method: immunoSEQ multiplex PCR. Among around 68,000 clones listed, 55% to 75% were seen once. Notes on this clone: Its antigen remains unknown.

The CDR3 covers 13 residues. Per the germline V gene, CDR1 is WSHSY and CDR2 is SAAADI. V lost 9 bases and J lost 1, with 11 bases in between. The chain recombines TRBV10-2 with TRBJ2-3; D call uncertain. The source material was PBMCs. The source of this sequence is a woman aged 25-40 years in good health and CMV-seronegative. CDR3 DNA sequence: TGCGCCAGTGACTCCCTGGGCACAGATACGCAGTATTTT. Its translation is CASDSLGTDTQYF.